This record covers a single T cell receptor beta chain. This clone's antigen is unknown. Base qualities are not provided; no much larger clone lies one nucleotide away. This sample is drawn from a study of cytomegalovirus exposure and HLA in healthy donors (dated by TCRdb to 2016 to 2017). Turning to the overall study: An earlier analysis of around 600 of the donors reported 250 to 350 Gb of sequence data and around 110 million unique TCR beta sequences from around 200 million T cells. Roughly 320 gigabases of sequencing data and around 85 million unique TCR sequences made up an early release that covered fewer than 650 HLA-typed donors. A separate validation cohort of some 130 different subjects was used in addition to the roughly 700-subject first cohort. To predict cytomegalovirus infection status, the study brought together high-throughput TCR immunosequencing, statistical association of individual TCRs with disease status, and machine learning. An earlier analysis of several hundred of the donors applied high-throughput TCR beta sequencing to assess whether each TCR beta V gene segment acted as functional or pseudogenic. Several DR-DQ haplotypes were treated as single units for association and clustering because of strong linkage in the cohort. Among the roughly 400 genotyped donors, 81% belonged to the genetic ancestry cluster associated with self-reported Caucasian donors. In the later analysis, no new phenotypic data were used to find candidate immune exposures; instead, reliance was placed on TCR beta sequences and their occurrence across donors. Every repertoire in the discovery cohort had been generated on one and the same sequencing platform. A later genetic analysis took genome-wide SNP genotypes for about 65% of the 666 donors and used that subset as a discovery cohort. Across about 380 genotyped donors of the cohort, an average of roughly 230,000 unique TCR beta nucleotide sequences per donor were sequenced, and roughly 20% of those sequences were non-productive. Typing coverage differed by locus: A, B, C, DRB1 and DQB1 were typed in roughly 620-630 donors, DQA1 in about 500, DPA1 in approximately 610, and DPB1 in approximately 450. The study aimed to test whether cataloging public T cell receptors could reveal signatures of past pathogen exposure. Both class I and class II loci were covered by HLA typing, at four-digit resolution. A later analysis re-analyzed previously published TCR beta repertoires from 500 to 700 donors and added high-resolution HLA genotyping to study TCR occurrence patterns. Using immunosequencing, the study profiled T cell repertoires from fewer than 850 subjects and related those repertoires to cytomegalovirus serostatus. Donor age, sex, ethnicity and CMV serostatus were compiled alongside the repertoire data. Overall study outcomes, separate from this receptor: A later analysis found that HLA-associated TCR beta chains were more clonally expanded and had lower generation probabilities than equally common non-associated chains. The authors suggested that the approach could potentially be generalized to other disease states and immunological phenotypes. A further reported finding was that TCR beta sequences accurately predicted the HLA-A and HLA-B alleles for most subjects in the first cohort. A cluster of highly shared sequence variants was judged likely to represent a technical artifact of the sequencing pipeline. Only TCR beta chains were sequenced in this cohort, and the absence of alpha or paired-chain data limited detectable features. The study gave a list of about 160 TCR beta chains associated with cytomegalovirus. Most TCR sequences were seen in very few donors, while some public TCRs were found in many individuals. Immune exposure information for the cohort was limited to CMV serostatus. In a later analysis, several top co-occurrence clusters were reported to appear linked to parvovirus B19, influenza, CMV and Epstein-Barr virus. Assigning TCR associations to individual alleles was difficult when HLA alleles, especially DR and DQ, strongly co-occurred. Specific HLA alleles were associated with roughly 16,000 TCR beta sequences at a false discovery rate of 0.05 in a later analysis. In a later analysis, most CMV-associated TCR beta chains were found to appear HLA-restricted, with HLA associations seemingly driven largely by CMV exposure. An association between a missense DCLRE1C variant and V-gene and J-gene trimming of TCR beta chains was found in a later genetic analysis and replicated in an independent cohort. Roughly uniform sequencing depth across donors was assumed in presence/absence analyses, although this assumption may not hold. In a later genetic analysis, fewer N-insertions in productive TCRs were reported among donors in an Asian-associated ancestry cluster than the approximately 630-donor mean. A later analysis found that TCR association rates varied across HLA loci, with DRB1 alleles showing the most associated TCRs and HLA-C alleles the fewest. Some IMGT-functional V segments, including TRBV6-2 and TRBV6-3, could not be distinguished by the 87-base-pair reads and were therefore excluded. Seventeen rarely observed V segments, including chromosome 9 orphons, were excluded from the earlier analysis of 550 to 700 of the donors because counts were too low. In vitro tests confirmed that a few of the cytomegalovirus-associated TCR beta chains recognize cytomegalovirus antigens. Broadly in line with IMGT annotations, most TCR beta V segments showed up in productive rearrangements about 87% or about 30% of the time in an earlier analysis of 450 to 750 of the donors. Linkage disequilibrium might explain the correlated functional status among segregating V segments, but an unknown experimental factor could not be excluded. Because HLA typing was unavailable for some donors at each locus, only the typed subset was used in association tests. The classifier was reported to diagnose cytomegalovirus status with high specificity and sensitivity in both the original and validation cohorts.

From cysteine to phenylalanine, the CDR3 is 15 amino acids long. Only CDR3 DNA is held: 45 bases, read in frame from base 1. The junction carries 13 bases between V and J, which are trimmed by 5 bases and 1 base respectively. CDR1 and CDR2 (MRHNA, SNTAGT) derive from the germline V gene. Library preparation employed the immunoSEQ multiplex PCR assay. The multiplex PCR relied on a mix of 60 forward primers for TCR Vbeta segments and 13 reverse primers for TCR Jbeta segments. Amplification of the CDR3 region of rearranged TCR beta genes was performed with a multiplex PCR assay on genomic DNA. Amplified TCR beta libraries were sequenced as 87-base-pair reads on the Illumina HiSeq System. As for the authors' bioinformatics: Across the roughly 670 repertoires, a later analysis counted some 81 million unique TCR beta chains, approximately 10 million of which were shared by at least two donors. To remove PCR and sequencing errors, raw reads were error-corrected and collapsed into unique sequences using a nearest-neighbor algorithm that merged closely related sequences. To assign V, D and J gene segments, CDR3 sequences were aligned to IMGT reference sequences. For a sequence to be retained, a match of at least six nucleotides was required to both a V gene segment and a J gene segment. Rearrangements were called productive when the CDR3 lacked stop codons and stayed in frame with V and J; all others were non-productive. CDR3 was defined according to IMGT convention as the region running from the second conserved V-encoded cysteine to the conserved J-encoded phenylalanine. The earlier analysis of some 600 of the donors excluded sequences that lacked an unambiguous match to a single V gene segment. An earlier analysis of several hundred of the donors called V segments functional above 56.7% productive rearrangements and segregating when the between-donor standard deviation exceeded 5%. To diagnose cytomegalovirus status from the catalog of TCR beta chain sequences, a statistical classification framework was built. In a later analysis, V and J genes were assigned by comparing TCR nucleotide sequences against IMGT/GENE-DB human TR gene sequences. In a later analysis, CDR3 sequences and most-parsimonious VDJ recombination scenarios were assigned using the TCRdist pipeline. A later analysis defined each TCR beta chain by its CDR3 amino acid sequence plus V-gene family, and excluded reads lacking a unique V-gene family. As a way to deal with suspected cross-contamination and a sequencing artifact, a later analysis dropped approximately 570 nucleotide sequences that were highly shared and had low generation probability. For each public chain, a later analysis derived a clonal expansion index from normalized ranks of inferred template counts within each repertoire. Generation probabilities in a later analysis came from a VDJ recombination model fitted to out-of-frame rearrangements, and those results were checked against IGoR. A later analysis scored TCR-TCR, TCR-HLA and TCR-CMV co-occurrence with hypergeometric tests, applying a repertoire-size bias correction to TCR pairs. A later analysis estimated false discovery rates by permuting HLA or CMV assignments 20 times. In a later analysis, co-occurring TCRs were grouped using DBSCAN, with TCRdist sequence similarity added in when clustering inside HLA-allele-positive subsets. Repertoires with fewer than 30,000 or more than 120,000 public chains were left out of co-occurrence clustering, as were five repertoires with anomalous nucleotide sharing. TCRdb re-hosts the immuneACCESS table, in-frame sequences only. Its copies lack some clones; in the studies checked, an unresolved V gene accounts for under half of them, and the cause for the rest is not known. V, J and clone size are taken as reported in that table, and D and trimming were inferred from the DNA itself. The sample data list approximately 130,000 clones, and 83% of these were observed just once. The ten largest account for 1.2% of the sample.

The cohort consisted of 600 to 750 healthy bone marrow donors. At the time of sampling, every cohort member was nominally healthy, though immune exposures that went unrecorded were likely present. The donor was CMV seronegative and was included in the group of several hundred seronegative cohort members. A peripheral blood sample was collected from each donor, and TCR beta sequencing was performed on peripheral blood mononuclear cells. Genomic DNA was extracted from the blood cell samples with the Qiagen DNeasy Blood Extraction Kit. What was sequenced was PBMCs. The chain is assembled from TRBV6-4 and TRBJ2-3, with TRBD1 tentatively as D gene (6 bases match). This clonotype was obtained from a girl aged 2 to 10 in good health and CMV-seronegative. In nucleotide form, the sequence is TGTGCCAGCAGTTCACAGGGTGGGGGCACAGATACGCAGTATTTT. The resulting protein is CASSSQGGGTDTQYF.